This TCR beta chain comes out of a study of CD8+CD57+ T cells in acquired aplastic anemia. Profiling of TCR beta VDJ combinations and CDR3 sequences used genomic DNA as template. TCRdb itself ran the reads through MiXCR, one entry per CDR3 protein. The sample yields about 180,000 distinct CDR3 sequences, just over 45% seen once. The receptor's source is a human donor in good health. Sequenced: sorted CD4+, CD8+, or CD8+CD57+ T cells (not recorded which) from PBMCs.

CDR3 nucleotides: TGTGCCAGCAGTGAATATAGGGACACCGGGGAGCTGTTTTTT. This encodes CASSEYRDTGELFF. This chain joins TRBV25-1 and TRBJ2-2, with no clear D. CDR1 is MGHDK and CDR2 is SYGVNS in the germline V gene. V gave up 0 bases and J gave up 3 bases, with 5 bases separating them. CDR3 length: 14 residues.